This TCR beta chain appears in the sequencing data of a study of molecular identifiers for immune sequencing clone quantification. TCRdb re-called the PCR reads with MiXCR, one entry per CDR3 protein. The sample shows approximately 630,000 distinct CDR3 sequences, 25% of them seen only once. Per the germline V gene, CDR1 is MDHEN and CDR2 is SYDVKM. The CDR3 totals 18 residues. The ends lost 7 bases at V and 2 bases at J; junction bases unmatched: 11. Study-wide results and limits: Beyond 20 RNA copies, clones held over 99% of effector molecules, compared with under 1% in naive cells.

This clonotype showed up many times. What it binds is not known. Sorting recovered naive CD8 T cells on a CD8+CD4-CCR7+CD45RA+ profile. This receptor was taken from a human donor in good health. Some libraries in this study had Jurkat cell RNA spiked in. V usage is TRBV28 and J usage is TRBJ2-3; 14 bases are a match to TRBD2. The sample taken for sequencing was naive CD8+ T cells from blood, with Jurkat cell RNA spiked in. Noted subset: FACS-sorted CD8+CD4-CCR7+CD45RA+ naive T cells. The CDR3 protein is CASKQTGTSGSFTDTQYF. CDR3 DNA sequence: TGTGCCAGCAAACAGACCGGGACTAGCGGGAGCTTCACAGATACGCAGTATTTT.